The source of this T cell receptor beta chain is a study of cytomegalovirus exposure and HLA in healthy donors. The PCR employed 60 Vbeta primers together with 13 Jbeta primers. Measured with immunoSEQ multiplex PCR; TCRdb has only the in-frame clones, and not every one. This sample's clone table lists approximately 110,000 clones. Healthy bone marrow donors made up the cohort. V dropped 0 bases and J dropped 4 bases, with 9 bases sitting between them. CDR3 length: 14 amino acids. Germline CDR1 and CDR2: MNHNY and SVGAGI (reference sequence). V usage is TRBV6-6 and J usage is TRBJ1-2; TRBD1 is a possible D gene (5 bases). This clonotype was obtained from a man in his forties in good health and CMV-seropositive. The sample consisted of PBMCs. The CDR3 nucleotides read TGTGCCAGCAGTTACTCGTTAGGGGCCTATGGCTACACCTTC. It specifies CASSYSLGAYGYTF.